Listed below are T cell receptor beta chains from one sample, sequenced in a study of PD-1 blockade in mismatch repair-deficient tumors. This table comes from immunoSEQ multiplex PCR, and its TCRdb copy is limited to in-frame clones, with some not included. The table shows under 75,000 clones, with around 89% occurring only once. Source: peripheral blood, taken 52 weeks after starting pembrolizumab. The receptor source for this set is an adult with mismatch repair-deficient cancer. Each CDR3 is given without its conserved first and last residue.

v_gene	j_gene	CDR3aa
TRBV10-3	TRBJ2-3	AISEFDRVYGTDTQY
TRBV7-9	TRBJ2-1	ASSRDGLYSYNEQF
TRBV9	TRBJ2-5	ASSVSAGTQETQY
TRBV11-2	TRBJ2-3	ASSSTLADTQY
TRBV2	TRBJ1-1	ATDKGLGTEAF
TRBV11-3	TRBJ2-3	ASSSRVIPSTDTQY
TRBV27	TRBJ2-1	ASSLSVLADNEQF
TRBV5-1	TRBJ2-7	ASSYRDRGLYEQY
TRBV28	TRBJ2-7	ASSNYQVWNEQY
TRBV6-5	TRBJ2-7	ASSYSGRIYEQY
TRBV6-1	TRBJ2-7	ASRGTGLYEQY
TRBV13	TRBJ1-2	ASSLGLRGNYYGYT
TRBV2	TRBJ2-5	ASVPGLADQETQY
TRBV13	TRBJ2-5	ASSHKGRQGQFQETQY
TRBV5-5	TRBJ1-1	ASSLEGRGSNTEAF
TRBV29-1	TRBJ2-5	SVELAGELETQY
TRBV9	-	ASSEQRANTGELF
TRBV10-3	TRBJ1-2	AISTTGRANYGYT
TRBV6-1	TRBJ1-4	ASSEGALFNEKLF
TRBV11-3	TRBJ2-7	ASSLVVGPYEQY
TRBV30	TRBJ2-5	AWSVKGWRQETQY
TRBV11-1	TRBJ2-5	ASSFLYRETQY
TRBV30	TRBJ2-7	AWRRDNSYEQY
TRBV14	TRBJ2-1	ASSHNMGLAGVSYYNEQF
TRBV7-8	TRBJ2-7	ASSLWAGEGKPGR
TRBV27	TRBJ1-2	ASSLWGRPANYGYT
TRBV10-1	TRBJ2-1	ASSESATANEQF
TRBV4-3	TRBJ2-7	ASSQDAIGQYEQY
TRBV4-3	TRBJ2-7	ASSRVRQGGEQY
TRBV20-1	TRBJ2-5	SAQHQETQY
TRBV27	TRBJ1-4	ASSFSGTTAIRLF
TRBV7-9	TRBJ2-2	ASSMDTGELF
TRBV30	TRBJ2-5	AWSVWREETQY
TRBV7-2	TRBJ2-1	ASSLARRSPGNEQF
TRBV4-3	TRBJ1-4	ASSQGQGGEKLF
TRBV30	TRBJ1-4	AWTSTGFAEKLF
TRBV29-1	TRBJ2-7	SAARGTGDYEQY
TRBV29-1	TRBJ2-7	SVAGGPGERDYEQY
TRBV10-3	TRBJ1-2	AISDLGTGGPNYGYT
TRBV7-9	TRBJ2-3	ASSQRREQRSTDTQY
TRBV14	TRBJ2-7	ASSPHRGPYEQY
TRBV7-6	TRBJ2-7	ASSGHPGFGGYEQY
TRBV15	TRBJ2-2	ATSSVARDTGELF
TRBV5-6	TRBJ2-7	ASSQSSGPRTYEQY
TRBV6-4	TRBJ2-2	ASTREGGTGELF
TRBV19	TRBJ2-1	ASSIEASGRPYNEQF
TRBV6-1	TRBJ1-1	ASRKAGQGFWKKNTEAF
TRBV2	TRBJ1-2	ASFRPGPYGYT
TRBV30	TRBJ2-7	AWSVIGGAFTEQY
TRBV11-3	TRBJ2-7	ASSDRDRVGYEQY
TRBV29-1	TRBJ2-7	SVAVRGQLYEQY
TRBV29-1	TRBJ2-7	SVEDRADEQY
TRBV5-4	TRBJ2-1	ASSLGLAPLDNEQF
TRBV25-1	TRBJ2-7	ASSVGQGVFYEQY
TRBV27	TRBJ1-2	ASRNIGEGLKGGGYT